Listed below are T cell receptor beta chains from one sample, sequenced in a study of Graves' ophthalmopathy and Graves' hyperthyroidism. TCRdb ran MiXCR on the multiplex PCR reads and lists one entry per CDR3 protein. The data hold some 1.1 million distinct CDR3 sequences, with approximately 35% observed a single time. Sample: peripheral blood or thyroid tissue (not recorded which). These receptors all come from an adult man with Graves' hyperthyroidism. Each CDR3 is given with its conserved first and last residue. The order of the fields is D gene, J gene, V gene, clone size, CDR3 DNA, CDR3 protein. The D gene is left open where the match is weak. Clone size is given for some rows only: seen once, a few or many times, or a class if the clone is expanded.

D gene: .
J gene: TRBJ2-2
V gene: TRBV20-1
clone size: many
CDR3 DNA: TGCAGTGCTAGAGGGACTGGGAACACCGGGGAGCTGTTTTTT
CDR3 protein: CSARGTGNTGELFF

D gene: .
J gene: TRBJ2-6
V gene: TRBV11-2
clone size: once
CDR3 DNA: TGTGCCAGCAGCTTAGGGGTTCGCTCTGGGGCCAACGTCCTGACTTTC
CDR3 protein: CASSLGVRSGANVLTF

D gene: .
J gene: TRBJ2-7
V gene: TRBV20-1
clone size: many
CDR3 DNA: TGCAGTGCTAGAGATGAGTGGCAATACGAGCAGTACTTC
CDR3 protein: CSARDEWQYEQYF

D gene: .
J gene: TRBJ1-5
V gene: TRBV20-1
clone size: few
CDR3 DNA: TGCAGTGCTAGTTATCTTGGGAGGCAGAATCAGCCCCAGCATTTT
CDR3 protein: CSASYLGRQNQPQHF

D gene: .
J gene: TRBJ2-7
V gene: TRBV9
clone size: .
CDR3 DNA: .
CDR3 protein: CASSVGQGATGELYF

D gene: .
J gene: TRBJ1-2
V gene: TRBV6-2/TRBV6-3
clone size: .
CDR3 DNA: TGTGCCAGCAGACCCCGGTTATATGACTATGGCTACACCTTC
CDR3 protein: CASRPRLYDYGYTF

D gene: TRBD2
J gene: TRBJ2-7
V gene: TRBV7-9
clone size: many
CDR3 DNA: TGTGCCAGCAGCTCGGGACTAGTGAGCGGCGAGCAGTACTTC
CDR3 protein: CASSSGLVSGEQYF

D gene: .
J gene: TRBJ1-5
V gene: TRBV30
clone size: .
CDR3 DNA: TGTGCCTGGAGTGCCCCCTATCAGCCCCAGCATTTT
CDR3 protein: CAWSAPYQPQHF

D gene: TRBD1
J gene: TRBJ1-1
V gene: TRBV6-5
clone size: many
CDR3 DNA: TGTGCCAGCTACGAGACAGGGCCAACTGAAGCTTTCTTT
CDR3 protein: CASYETGPTEAFF

D gene: TRBD1
J gene: TRBJ2-7
V gene: TRBV6-5
clone size: .
CDR3 DNA: TGTGCCAGCAGTTACGCCGGACAGGGGGTATCCTACGAGCAGTACTTC
CDR3 protein: CASSYAGQGVSYEQYF

D gene: TRBD1
J gene: TRBJ1-2
V gene: TRBV19
clone size: many
CDR3 DNA: TGTGCCAGTAGTACGCCTTTCGCGGGACAGGGTTATGGCTACACCTTC
CDR3 protein: CASSTPFAGQGYGYTF

D gene: .
J gene: TRBJ2-7
V gene: TRBV5-1
clone size: once
CDR3 DNA: TGCGCCAGCAGCGTTGAGAGCTACTACGAGCAGTACTTC
CDR3 protein: CASSVESYYEQYF

D gene: .
J gene: TRBJ1-2
V gene: TRBV12-3/TRBV12-4
clone size: .
CDR3 DNA: TGTGCCAGCAGTTACTCCGACCGATATGGCTACACCTTC
CDR3 protein: CASSYSDRYGYTF

D gene: .
J gene: TRBJ1-3
V gene: TRBV15
clone size: .
CDR3 DNA: TGTGCCACCAGCAGAGATGCCGGGGGGAAGCTGGGTCGCAACACCATATATTTT
CDR3 protein: CATSRDAGGKLGRNTIYF

D gene: .
J gene: TRBJ1-1
V gene: TRBV7-2
clone size: many
CDR3 DNA: TGTGCCAGCAGCTTACCGGGTTTGAGGACTTCCCTTCCAGTGAAAGCTTTCTTT
CDR3 protein: CASSLPGLRTSLPVKAFF

D gene: .
J gene: TRBJ2-5
V gene: TRBV7-9
clone size: many
CDR3 DNA: TGTGCCAGCAGCTTCCGTGGGGGAGGAGAGACCCAGTACTTC
CDR3 protein: CASSFRGGGETQYF

D gene: .
J gene: TRBJ2-7
V gene: TRBV5-1
clone size: .
CDR3 DNA: TGCGCCAGCAGCTTGGGAGGCTTTTCGACTAGATACTCCTACGAGCAGTACTTC
CDR3 protein: CASSLGGFSTRYSYEQYF

D gene: .
J gene: TRBJ1-3
V gene: TRBV7-8
clone size: few
CDR3 DNA: TGTGCCAGCAGCTTAGTAGTTTTCGGACAAAGAGTCCACGGGGCCTTCTCTGGAAACACCATATATTTT
CDR3 protein: CASSLVVFGQRVHGAFSGNTIYF

D gene: .
J gene: TRBJ1-4
V gene: TRBV7-9
clone size: many
CDR3 DNA: TGTGCCAGCAGCTTAGAGGGACCTGAAAAACTGTTTTTT
CDR3 protein: CASSLEGPEKLFF

D gene: .
J gene: TRBJ2-7
V gene: TRBV2
clone size: many
CDR3 DNA: TGTGCCGCCTGGACAGCGAATCCCTACGAGCAGTACTTC
CDR3 protein: CAAWTANPYEQYF

D gene: .
J gene: TRBJ1-5
V gene: TRBV28
clone size: .
CDR3 DNA: TGTGCCAGCAAACAGGTCCCTTTGAGCAATCAGCCCCAGCATTTT
CDR3 protein: CASKQVPLSNQPQHF

D gene: TRBD1
J gene: TRBJ1-5
V gene: TRBV29-1
clone size: .
CDR3 DNA: TGCAGCGCCGTGACAGGGGGCATTAATCAGCCCCAGCATTTT
CDR3 protein: CSAVTGGINQPQHF

D gene: .
J gene: TRBJ2-5
V gene: TRBV7-9
clone size: many
CDR3 DNA: TGTGCCAGCAGCCCGCGGGGCCACCAAGAGACCCAGTACTTC
CDR3 protein: CASSPRGHQETQYF

D gene: TRBD2
J gene: TRBJ2-5
V gene: TRBV11-2
clone size: .
CDR3 DNA: TGTGCCAGCAGCTTGCAGATTAGCGGGAGGTATTCCCAAGAGACCCAGTACTTC
CDR3 protein: CASSLQISGRYSQETQYF

D gene: .
J gene: TRBJ1-3
V gene: TRBV7-2
clone size: many
CDR3 DNA: TGTGCCGAAGCTACGTGGAGCTCTGGAAACACCATATATTTT
CDR3 protein: CAEATWSSGNTIYF

D gene: TRBD1
J gene: TRBJ1-1
V gene: TRBV11-2
clone size: .
CDR3 DNA: TGTGCCAGCAGCTTAAAGACAGGGGGCACTGAAGCTTTCTTT
CDR3 protein: CASSLKTGGTEAFF

D gene: .
J gene: TRBJ1-2
V gene: TRBV7-2
clone size: many
CDR3 DNA: TGTGCCAGCAGCTCGCTGGCCGCAGGCTATGGCTACACCTTC
CDR3 protein: CASSSLAAGYGYTF

D gene: TRBD1
J gene: TRBJ2-5
V gene: TRBV7-9
clone size: .
CDR3 DNA: TGTGCCAGCAGCTTAGAAGGGACAGTCGGGGAGACCCAGTACTTC
CDR3 protein: CASSLEGTVGETQYF

D gene: .
J gene: TRBJ2-7
V gene: TRBV20-1
clone size: .
CDR3 DNA: TGCAGTGCTAGATCCCGGGACGGGTCCTACGAGCAGTACTTC
CDR3 protein: CSARSRDGSYEQYF

D gene: .
J gene: TRBJ1-6
V gene: TRBV14
clone size: many
CDR3 DNA: TGTGCCAGCAGCTTATGGACCGATTCACCCCTCCACTTT
CDR3 protein: CASSLWTDSPLHF

D gene: .
J gene: TRBJ2-5
V gene: TRBV19
clone size: .
CDR3 DNA: TGTGCCAGTAGTATGGGCATCCAGTACTTC
CDR3 protein: CASSMGIQYF

D gene: .
J gene: TRBJ2-5
V gene: TRBV5-1
clone size: many
CDR3 DNA: TGCGCCAGCAGCTTGGTTGGCAGCCTACAAGAGACCCAGTACTTC
CDR3 protein: CASSLVGSLQETQYF

D gene: .
J gene: TRBJ2-1
V gene: TRBV7-8
clone size: .
CDR3 DNA: TGTGCCAGCAGCCCCTCGTTAGAGGGAAGTTCCTACAATGAGCAGTTCTTC
CDR3 protein: CASSPSLEGSSYNEQFF

D gene: .
J gene: TRBJ1-2
V gene: TRBV15
clone size: .
CDR3 DNA: TGTGCCACCAGCAGAGACACGACTAACTATGGCTACACCTTC
CDR3 protein: CATSRDTTNYGYTF

D gene: TRBD1
J gene: TRBJ1-1
V gene: TRBV29-1
clone size: .
CDR3 DNA: TGCAGCTCAGGGGGGGACGGCACTGAAGCTTTCTTT
CDR3 protein: CSSGGDGTEAFF

D gene: .
J gene: TRBJ2-7
V gene: TRBV11-2
clone size: once
CDR3 DNA: TGTGCCAGCAGCTTAGAAGCGGGTCTCGCCCAATACTACGAGCAGTACTTC
CDR3 protein: CASSLEAGLAQYYEQYF

D gene: .
J gene: TRBJ1-6
V gene: TRBV29-1
clone size: .
CDR3 DNA: TGCAGCGTTGAAGAAGGCAGGTGGAATTCACCCCTCCACTTT
CDR3 protein: CSVEEGRWNSPLHF

D gene: TRBD2
J gene: TRBJ2-7
V gene: TRBV6-6
clone size: few
CDR3 DNA: TGTGCCAGCAGTTACTTGCGGTTAGCGGGAGGGCTGGACGAGCAGTACTTC
CDR3 protein: CASSYLRLAGGLDEQYF

D gene: .
J gene: TRBJ2-2
V gene: TRBV19
clone size: few
CDR3 DNA: TGTGCCAGTAGTACTAAAAATACAGGGTTACGGGAGCTGTTTTTT
CDR3 protein: CASSTKNTGLRELFF

D gene: TRBD1
J gene: TRBJ1-5
V gene: TRBV2
clone size: .
CDR3 DNA: TGTGCCAGCGCCTCACGTCCAGGGGGCAATGGCAATCAGCCCCAGCATTTT
CDR3 protein: CASASRPGGNGNQPQHF

D gene: .
J gene: TRBJ1-2
V gene: TRBV7-2
clone size: many
CDR3 DNA: TGTGCCAGCAGGTTAGACCCACTTGGGGTTCTCTATGGCTACACCTTC
CDR3 protein: CASRLDPLGVLYGYTF

D gene: TRBD2
J gene: TRBJ2-2
V gene: TRBV29-1
clone size: .
CDR3 DNA: TGCAGCGTTGTCGCCAGCGGGAGGACCGGGGAGCTGTTTTTT
CDR3 protein: CSVVASGRTGELFF

D gene: TRBD1
J gene: TRBJ1-6
V gene: TRBV9
clone size: few
CDR3 DNA: TGTGCCAGCAGCGTAGGACAGGGGACAGGTTCACCCCTCCACTTT
CDR3 protein: CASSVGQGTGSPLHF

D gene: TRBD2
J gene: TRBJ2-5
V gene: TRBV29-1
clone size: .
CDR3 DNA: TGCAGCGCATTAAACCGGGGGGTGGAGACCCAGTACTTC
CDR3 protein: CSALNRGVETQYF

D gene: TRBD1
J gene: TRBJ1-5
V gene: TRBV2
clone size: .
CDR3 DNA: TGTGCCAGCGACAGGGGTTGGGATCAGCCCCAGCATTTT
CDR3 protein: CASDRGWDQPQHF

D gene: .
J gene: TRBJ2-3
V gene: TRBV9
clone size: few
CDR3 DNA: TGTGCCAGCAGCGTAGACATTTACACAGATACGCAGTATTTT
CDR3 protein: CASSVDIYTDTQYF

D gene: TRBD1
J gene: TRBJ2-6
V gene: TRBV7-2
clone size: many
CDR3 DNA: TGTGCCAGCAGCATCCCCCGGGACAGGGGGTTCTCTGGGGCCAACGTCCTGACTTTC
CDR3 protein: CASSIPRDRGFSGANVLTF

D gene: .
J gene: TRBJ1-3
V gene: TRBV20-1
clone size: few
CDR3 DNA: TGCAGTGCAAGAGGGCCTGGAAACACCATATATTTT
CDR3 protein: CSARGPGNTIYF

D gene: TRBD1
J gene: TRBJ2-7
V gene: TRBV2
clone size: many
CDR3 DNA: TGTGCCACCATGTCCCGGGACAGGGACGAGCAGTACTTC
CDR3 protein: CATMSRDRDEQYF

D gene: .
J gene: TRBJ2-2
V gene: TRBV30
clone size: .
CDR3 DNA: TGTGCCTGGAGCTCAAACGCCGGGGAGCTGTTTTTT
CDR3 protein: CAWSSNAGELFF

D gene: .
J gene: TRBJ1-4
V gene: TRBV5-6
clone size: .
CDR3 DNA: TGTGCCAGCAGCTTGGTAAAAGGTAATGAAAAACTGTTTTTT
CDR3 protein: CASSLVKGNEKLFF

D gene: TRBD1
J gene: TRBJ2-7
V gene: TRBV5-4
clone size: few
CDR3 DNA: TGCGCCAGCAGCCAAGAGGACAGGGGCCGCTACGAGCAGTACTTC
CDR3 protein: CASSQEDRGRYEQYF

D gene: .
J gene: TRBJ2-7
V gene: TRBV5-4
clone size: many
CDR3 DNA: TGTGCCAGCAGCTTCCGGGATAAACCCTACGAGCAGTACTTC
CDR3 protein: CASSFRDKPYEQYF

D gene: .
J gene: TRBJ2-2
V gene: TRBV7-2
clone size: .
CDR3 DNA: TGTGCCAGCAGCTCCGGACGGTCGAACACCGGGGAGCTGTTTTTT
CDR3 protein: CASSSGRSNTGELFF

D gene: .
J gene: TRBJ2-5
V gene: TRBV2
clone size: .
CDR3 DNA: TGTGCCAGCACTAGAACGGGACAGTACTTC
CDR3 protein: CASTRTGQYF

D gene: .
J gene: TRBJ1-5
V gene: TRBV29-1
clone size: many
CDR3 DNA: TGCAGCGTTGAGGTGGGAGGGGGTGTAGGCAATCAGCCCCAGCATTTT
CDR3 protein: CSVEVGGGVGNQPQHF

D gene: TRBD1
J gene: TRBJ2-7
V gene: TRBV11-2
clone size: many
CDR3 DNA: TGTGCCAGCAGCATGGGACAGGTCCTCTACGAGCAGTACTTC
CDR3 protein: CASSMGQVLYEQYF